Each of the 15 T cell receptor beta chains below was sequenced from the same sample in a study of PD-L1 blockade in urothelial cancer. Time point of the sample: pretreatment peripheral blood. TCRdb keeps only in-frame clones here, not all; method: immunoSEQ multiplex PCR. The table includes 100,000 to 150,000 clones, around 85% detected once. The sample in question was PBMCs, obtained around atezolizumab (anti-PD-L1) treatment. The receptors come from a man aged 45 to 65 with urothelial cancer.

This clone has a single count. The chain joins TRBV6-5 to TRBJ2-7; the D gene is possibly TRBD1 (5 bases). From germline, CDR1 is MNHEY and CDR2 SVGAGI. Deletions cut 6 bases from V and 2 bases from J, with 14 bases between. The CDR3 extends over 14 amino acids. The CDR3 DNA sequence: TGTGCCAGCAGCCCCCGACAGCACGCCTACGAGCAGTACTTC. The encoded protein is CASSPRQHAYEQYF.

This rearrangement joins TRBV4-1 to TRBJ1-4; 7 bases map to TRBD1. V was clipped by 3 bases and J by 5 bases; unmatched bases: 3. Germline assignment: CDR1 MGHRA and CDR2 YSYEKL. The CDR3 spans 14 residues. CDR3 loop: CASSQGQRNEKLFF. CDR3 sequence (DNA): TGCGCCAGCAGCCAGGGACAGAGGAATGAAAAACTGTTTTTT.

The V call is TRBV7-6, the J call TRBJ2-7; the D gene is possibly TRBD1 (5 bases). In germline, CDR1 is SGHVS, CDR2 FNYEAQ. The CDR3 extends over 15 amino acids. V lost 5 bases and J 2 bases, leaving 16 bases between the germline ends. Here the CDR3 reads CASSEKAGSPYEQYF. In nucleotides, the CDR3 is TGTGCCAGCAGCGAAAAGGCAGGGTCACCCTACGAGCAGTACTTC.

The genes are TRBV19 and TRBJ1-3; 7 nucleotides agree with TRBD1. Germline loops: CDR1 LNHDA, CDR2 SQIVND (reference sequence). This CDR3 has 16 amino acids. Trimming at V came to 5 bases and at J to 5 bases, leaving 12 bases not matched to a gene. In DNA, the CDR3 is TGTGCCAGTAGTGCCACCGAAACAGGGGTGCGAAACACCATATATTTT. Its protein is CASSATETGVRNTIYF. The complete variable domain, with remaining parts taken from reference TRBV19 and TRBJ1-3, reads DGGITQSPKYLFRKEGQNVTLSCEQNLNHDAMYWYRQDPGQGLRLIYYSQIVNDFQKGDIAEGYSVSREKKESFPLTVTSAQKNPTAFYLCASSATETGVRNTIYFGEGSWLTVV.

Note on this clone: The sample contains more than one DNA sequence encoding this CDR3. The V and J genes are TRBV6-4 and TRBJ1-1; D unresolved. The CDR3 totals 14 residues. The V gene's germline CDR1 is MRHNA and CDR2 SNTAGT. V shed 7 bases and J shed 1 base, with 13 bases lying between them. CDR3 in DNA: TGTGCCAGCACCCCTTCACCCGGGAACACTGAAGCTTTCTTT. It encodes CASTPSPGNTEAFF.

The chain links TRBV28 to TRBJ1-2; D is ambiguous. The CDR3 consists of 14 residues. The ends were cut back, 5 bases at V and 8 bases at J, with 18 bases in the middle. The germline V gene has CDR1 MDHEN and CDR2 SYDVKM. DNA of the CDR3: TGTGCCAGCAGTACCCTTGCCCTATTAGTCGGCTACACCTTC. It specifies CASSTLALLVGYTF.

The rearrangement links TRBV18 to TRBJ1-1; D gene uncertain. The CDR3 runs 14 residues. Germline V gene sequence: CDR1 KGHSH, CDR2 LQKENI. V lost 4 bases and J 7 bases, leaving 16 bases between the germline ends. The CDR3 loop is CASSQQSSQSEAFF. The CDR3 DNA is TGTGCCAGCTCACAACAAAGTTCTCAAAGTGAAGCTTTCTTT.

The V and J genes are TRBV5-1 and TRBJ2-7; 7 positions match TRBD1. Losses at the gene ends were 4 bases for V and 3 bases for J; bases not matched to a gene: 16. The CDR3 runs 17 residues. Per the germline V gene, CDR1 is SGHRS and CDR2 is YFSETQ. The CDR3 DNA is TGCGCCAGCAGCCCATTAACCCGGGACAGCGATCACTACGAGCAGTACTTC. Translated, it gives CASSPLTRDSDHYEQYF.

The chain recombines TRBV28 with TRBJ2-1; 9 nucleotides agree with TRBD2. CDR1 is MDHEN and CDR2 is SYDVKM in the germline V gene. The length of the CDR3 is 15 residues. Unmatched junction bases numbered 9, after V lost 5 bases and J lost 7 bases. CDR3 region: CASSDSGRGANEQFF. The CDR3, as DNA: TGTGCCAGCAGTGATAGCGGGAGAGGAGCGAATGAGCAGTTCTTC.

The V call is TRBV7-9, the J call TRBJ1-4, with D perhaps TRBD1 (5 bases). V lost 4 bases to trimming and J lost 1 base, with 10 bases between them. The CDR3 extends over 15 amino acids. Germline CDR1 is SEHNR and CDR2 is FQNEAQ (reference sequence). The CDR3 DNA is TGTGCCAGCAGCTCGGGACTGGGAACTAATGAAAAACTGTTTTTT. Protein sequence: CASSSGLGTNEKLFF.

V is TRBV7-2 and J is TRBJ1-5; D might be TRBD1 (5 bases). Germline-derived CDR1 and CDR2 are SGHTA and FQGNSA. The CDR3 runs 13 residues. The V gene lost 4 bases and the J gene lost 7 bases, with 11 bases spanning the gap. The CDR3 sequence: CASSSDSLQPQHF. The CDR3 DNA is TGTGCCAGCAGCTCCGACAGCCTACAGCCCCAGCATTTT. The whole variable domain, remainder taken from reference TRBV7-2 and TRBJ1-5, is GAGVSQSPSNKVTEKGKDVELRCDPISGHTALYWYRQSLGQGLEFLIYFQGNSAPDKSGLPSDRFSAERTGGSVSTLTIQRTQQEDSAVYLCASSSDSLQPQHFGDGTRLSIL.

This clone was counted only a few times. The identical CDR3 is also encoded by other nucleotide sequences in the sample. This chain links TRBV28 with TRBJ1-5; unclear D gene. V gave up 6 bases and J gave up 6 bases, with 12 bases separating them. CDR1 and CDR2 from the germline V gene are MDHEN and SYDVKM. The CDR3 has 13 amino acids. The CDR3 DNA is TGTGCCAGCAGGCCACCCCACAGTCAGCCCCAGCATTTT. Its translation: CASRPPHSQPQHF.

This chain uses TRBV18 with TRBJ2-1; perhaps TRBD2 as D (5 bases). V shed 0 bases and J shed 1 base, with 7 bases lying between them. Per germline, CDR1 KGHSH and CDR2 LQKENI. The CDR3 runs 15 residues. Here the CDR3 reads CASSPPGSSYNEQFF. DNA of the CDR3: TGTGCCAGCTCACCACCGGGGAGTTCCTACAATGAGCAGTTCTTC.

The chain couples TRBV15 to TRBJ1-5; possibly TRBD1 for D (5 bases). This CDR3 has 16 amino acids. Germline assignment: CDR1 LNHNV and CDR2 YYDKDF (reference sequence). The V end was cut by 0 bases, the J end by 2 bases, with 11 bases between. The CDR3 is CATSRDLGQGNQPQHF. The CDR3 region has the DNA TGTGCCACCAGCAGAGATCTCGGACAAGGCAATCAGCCCCAGCATTTT. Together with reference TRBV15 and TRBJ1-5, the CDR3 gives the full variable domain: DAMVIQNPRYQVTQFGKPVTLSCSQTLNHNVMYWYQQKSSQAPKLLFHYYDKDFNNEADTPDNFQSRRPNTSFCFLDIRSPGLGDTAMYLCATSRDLGQGNQPQHFGDGTRLSIL.

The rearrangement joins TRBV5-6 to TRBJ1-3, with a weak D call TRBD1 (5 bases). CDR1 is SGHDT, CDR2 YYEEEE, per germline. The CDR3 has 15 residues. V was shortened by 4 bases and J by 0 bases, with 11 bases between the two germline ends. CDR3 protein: CASSRGLSSGNTIYF. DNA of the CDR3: TGTGCCAGCAGCAGGGGACTGAGCTCTGGAAACACCATATATTTT.